This T cell receptor (beta chain) came from a study of CD8 T cells in Susac syndrome. General observations from the study: As the study acknowledged, the number of individuals in its TCR sequencing and HLA analysis was relatively small.

Details on this clonotype: Its antigen is currently unknown.

RNA, at 0.5 to 1 ug, was reverse transcribed with random hexamers. TCRdb re-analysed the immunoSEQ multiplex PCR reads in MiXCR, keeping a single row per CDR3 protein. The table has approximately 150,000 distinct CDR3 sequences, around 94% seen once. The germline gives CDR1 MDHEN, CDR2 SYDVKM. The CDR3 runs 13 residues. Between the trimmed V and J ends, which lost 2 bases and 3 bases, there was a span of 7 bases. The TCR originated in a human donor in good health. The V and J genes are TRBV28 and TRBJ1-2; weak D call: TRBD1 (6 bases). The sample taken for sequencing was CD4+ T cells from PBMCs. The CDR3 region is CASSLGGDYGYTF. As DNA, the CDR3 is TGTGCCAGCAGTTTAGGGGGCGACTATGGCTACACCTTC.